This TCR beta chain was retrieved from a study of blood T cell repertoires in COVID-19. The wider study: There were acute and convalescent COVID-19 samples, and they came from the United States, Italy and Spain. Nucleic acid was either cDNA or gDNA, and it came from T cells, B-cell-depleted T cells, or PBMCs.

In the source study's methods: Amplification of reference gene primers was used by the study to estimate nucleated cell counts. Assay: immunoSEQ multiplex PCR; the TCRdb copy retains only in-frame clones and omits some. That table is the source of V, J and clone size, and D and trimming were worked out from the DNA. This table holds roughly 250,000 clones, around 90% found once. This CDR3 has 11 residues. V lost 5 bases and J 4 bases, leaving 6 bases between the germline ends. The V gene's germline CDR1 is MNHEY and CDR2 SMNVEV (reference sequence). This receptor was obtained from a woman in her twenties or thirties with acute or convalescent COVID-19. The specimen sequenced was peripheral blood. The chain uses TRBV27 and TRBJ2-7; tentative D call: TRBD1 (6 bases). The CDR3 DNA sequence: TGTGCCAGCAGTACAGGGTACGAGCAGTACTTC. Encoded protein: CASSTGYEQYF.